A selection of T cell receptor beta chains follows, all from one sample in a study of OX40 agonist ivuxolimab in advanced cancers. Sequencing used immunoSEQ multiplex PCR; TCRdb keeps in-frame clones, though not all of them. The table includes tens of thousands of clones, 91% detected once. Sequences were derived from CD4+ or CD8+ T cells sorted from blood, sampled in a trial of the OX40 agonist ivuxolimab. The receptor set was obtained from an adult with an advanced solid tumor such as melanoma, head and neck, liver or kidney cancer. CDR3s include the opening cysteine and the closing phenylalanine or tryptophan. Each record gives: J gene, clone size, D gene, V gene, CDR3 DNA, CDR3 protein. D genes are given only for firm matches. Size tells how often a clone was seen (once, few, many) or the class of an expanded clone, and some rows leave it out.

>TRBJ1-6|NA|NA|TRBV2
TGTGCCAGCAGTGGTACTTCACCCCTCCACTTT
CASSGTSPLHF
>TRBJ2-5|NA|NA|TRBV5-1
TGCGCCAGCAGCCTAACACAAGAGACCCAGTACTTC
CASSLTQETQYF
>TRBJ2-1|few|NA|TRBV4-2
TGTGCCAGCAGCTCCGGGTCCAACTACAATGAGCAGTTCTTC
CASSSGSNYNEQFF
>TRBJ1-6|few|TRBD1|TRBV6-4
TGTGCCAGCAGTGCGACAGGGCAATCACCCCTCCACTTT
CASSATGQSPLHF
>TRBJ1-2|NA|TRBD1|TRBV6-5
TGTGCCAGCAGGAAGACAGGGGGCCTTTACTATGGCTACACCTTC
CASRKTGGLYYGYTF
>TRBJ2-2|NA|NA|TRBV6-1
TGTGCTTGTTTGCAGACGAACACCGGGGAGCTGTTTTTT
CACLQTNTGELFF
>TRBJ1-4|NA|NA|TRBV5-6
TGTGCCAGCAGCCGGTTGGACGGGCCCCGTAATGAAAAACTGTTTTTT
CASSRLDGPRNEKLFF
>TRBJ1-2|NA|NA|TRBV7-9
TGTGCCAGCACTAAAAGGGGCAGCGATGGCTACACCTTC
CASTKRGSDGYTF
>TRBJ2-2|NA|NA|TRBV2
TGTGCCAGCAGTGAACTAGGCCGGGGGGAGCTGTTTTTT
CASSELGRGELFF
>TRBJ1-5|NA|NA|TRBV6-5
TGTGCCAGCAGTTACGATGTATTT
CASSYDVF
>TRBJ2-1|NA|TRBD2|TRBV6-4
TGTGCCAGCAGTGACGGCGGGGGGGCCAATGAGCAGTTCTTC
CASSDGGGANEQFF
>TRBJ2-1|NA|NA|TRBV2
TGTGCCAGCAGTGAAAATCTTGGGGCCTACAATGAGCAGTTCTTC
CASSENLGAYNEQFF
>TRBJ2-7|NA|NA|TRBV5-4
TGTGCCAGCAGCTCATACTACGAGCAGTACTTC
CASSSYYEQYF
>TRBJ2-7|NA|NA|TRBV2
TGTGCCAGCAGTGCCCAACAGACATCTTACGAGCAGTACTTC
CASSAQQTSYEQYF
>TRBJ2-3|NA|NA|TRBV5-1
TGCGCCAGCAGCTTGGTCGGACGGACAGATACGCAGTATTTT
CASSLVGRTDTQYF
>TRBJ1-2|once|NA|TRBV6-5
TGTGCCAGCAGTGCCTCGGAGGGCCACTATGGCTACACCTTC
CASSASEGHYGYTF
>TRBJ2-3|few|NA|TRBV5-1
TGCGCCAGCAGCTTGACCCCAGATACGCAGTATTTT
CASSLTPDTQYF
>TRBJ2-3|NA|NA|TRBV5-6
TGTGCCAGCAGCTTGGTTGGGACAACGCTGACAGATACGCAGTATTTT
CASSLVGTTLTDTQYF
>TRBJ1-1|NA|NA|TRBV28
TGTGCCAGCAGCACCCTCTTCGGCCGGGGGCGGAGGACTGAAGCTTTCTTT
CASSTLFGRGRRTEAFF
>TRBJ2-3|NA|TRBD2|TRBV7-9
TGTGCCAGCAGCCCTACCCGGGGGGGTACGCAGTATTTT
CASSPTRGGTQYF
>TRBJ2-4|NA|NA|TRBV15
TGTGCCACCAGCAGAGCGGGGGCGAACATTCAGTACTTC
CATSRAGANIQYF
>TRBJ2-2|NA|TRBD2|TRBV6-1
TGTGCCAGCAGTGAAAGTGGGAGTAGCGGGGCTACCGGGGAGCTGTTTTTT
CASSESGSSGATGELFF